The source of this T cell receptor (beta chain) is a study of regulatory T cells in long-lasting Graves disease. CDR1 and CDR2 (germline): LGHNA, YSLEER. V was trimmed by 1 base and J by 13 bases, leaving 16 bases between them. The CDR3 covers 13 residues. The time point denotes: persistent/refractory GD, antithyroid drugs over 5 years with positive TRAb. PBMCs were the source of the RNA used for TCR sequencing. Whole-study findings and limits: Persistent disease preferred TRBV28, TRBJ1-2 and TRBJ2-5. Thyroid tissue was not studied; only peripheral blood was. A greater number of public clonotypes (roughly 2,800) was shared by persistent patients than by new patients (around 1,000).

Library construction for TCR beta used iRepertoire HTBI primers and Arm-PCR of CDR3 regions. TCRdb recomputed calls from the multiplex PCR reads with MiXCR, one row per CDR3 protein. Counted here are 300,000 to 500,000 distinct CDR3 sequences, less than 25% occurring once; the ten biggest clones make up less than 25%. This clonotype was detected a few times. Its antigen remains unknown. The source is a female donor with Graves disease. The V gene is TRBV4-3, the J gene TRBJ1-2; D is unresolved. The sample here was peripheral blood mononuclear cells (PBMCs), taken when the disease was refractory, from a patient treated with antithyroid drugs. The CDR3 here is CASSQVFPRPLTF. In nucleotides, the CDR3 is TGCGCCAGCAGCCAAGTTTTTCCCCGTCCGCTCACCTTC.